This T cell receptor (beta chain) was obtained from a study of beta chain features in type 1 diabetes. The overall study: The samples had 100 million to 140 million sorted cells examined in all.

Every sorted population was more than 95% pure. All of the isolated RNA was reverse transcribed, so expressed TCRB transcripts were sequenced. Assay: immunoSEQ multiplex PCR; the TCRdb copy retains only in-frame clones and omits some. The sample records under 45,000 clones, approximately 53% being singletons. Worth noting for this clone: Its antigen is as yet unknown.

The CDR3 runs 14 residues. V dropped 3 bases and J dropped 2; count of bases not matched to a gene: 6. The germline CDR1 and CDR2 sequences are GTSNPN and SVGIG (reference sequence). General study points: Within each of all four CD4+ subsets, Type 1 diabetes patients had TCRB CDR3s that were moderately but significantly shorter.

The J gene is TRBJ2-7, the V gene TRBV30, with 8 bases aligning to TRBD1. The TCR comes from a woman aged 25 to 39 in good health. The sample was stem cell memory CD4+ T cells from blood. In DNA, the CDR3 is TGTGCCTGGAGCTCAGGGGGCCCAACCTACGAGCAGTACTTC. This codes for CAWSSGGPTYEQYF.